The clone carrying this T cell receptor beta chain was seen a few times. This sample is part of a study of regulatory T cells in long-lasting Graves disease. Time point meaning: persistent/refractory GD, antithyroid drugs over 5 years with positive TRAb. RNA isolated from PBMCs was used to make the TCR library. Recruitment took place at an endocrinology department in Xi'an, China. HTBI primers from iRepertoire and Arm-PCR of CDR3 regions yielded the TCR beta libraries. MiXCR, run by TCRdb on the multiplex PCR reads, gives a single entry per CDR3 protein. This sample has approximately 690,000 distinct CDR3 sequences, with 30% found just once. This TCR was recovered from a female donor with Graves disease. This sample comprised peripheral blood mononuclear cells (PBMCs), obtained when the disease was refractory, from a patient treated with antithyroid drugs.

The CDR3 spells CASSHPVSSRETQYF. CDR3 in DNA: TGTGCCAGCAGCCACCCTGTCAGTTCCAGAGAGACCCAGTACTTC. The V call is TRBV6-1, the J call TRBJ2-5, with unresolved D. V was clipped by 6 bases and J by 4 bases, with 18 bases between them. The CDR3 loop spans 15 amino acids. CDR1 and CDR2 (germline): MNHNS, SASEGT.